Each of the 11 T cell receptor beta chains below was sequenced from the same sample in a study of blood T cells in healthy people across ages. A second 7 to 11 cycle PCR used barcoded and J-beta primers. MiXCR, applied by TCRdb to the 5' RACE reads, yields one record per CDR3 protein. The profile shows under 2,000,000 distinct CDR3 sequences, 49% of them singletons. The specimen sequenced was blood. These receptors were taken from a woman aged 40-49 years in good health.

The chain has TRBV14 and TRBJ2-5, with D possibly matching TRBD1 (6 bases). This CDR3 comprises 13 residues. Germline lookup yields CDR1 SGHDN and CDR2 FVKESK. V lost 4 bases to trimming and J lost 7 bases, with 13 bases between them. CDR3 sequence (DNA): TGTGCCAGCAGCCCCGGGACAAAGGGGACCCAGTACTTC. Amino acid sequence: CASSPGTKGTQYF.

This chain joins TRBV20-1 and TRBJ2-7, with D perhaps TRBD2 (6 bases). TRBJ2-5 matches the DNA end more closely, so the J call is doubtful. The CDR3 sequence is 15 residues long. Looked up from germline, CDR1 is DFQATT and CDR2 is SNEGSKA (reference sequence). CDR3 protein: CSARDRRIAEETQYF. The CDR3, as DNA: TGCAGTGCTAGAGATCGTCGGATAGCGGAAGAGACCCAGTACTTC.

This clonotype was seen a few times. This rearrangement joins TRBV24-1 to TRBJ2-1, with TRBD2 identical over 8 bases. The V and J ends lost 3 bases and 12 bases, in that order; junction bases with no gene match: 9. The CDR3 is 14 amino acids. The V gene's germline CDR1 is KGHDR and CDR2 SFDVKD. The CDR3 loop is CATSDMGLGRSQFF. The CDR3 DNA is TGTGCCACCAGTGATATGGGACTAGGGCGGTCGCAGTTCTTC.

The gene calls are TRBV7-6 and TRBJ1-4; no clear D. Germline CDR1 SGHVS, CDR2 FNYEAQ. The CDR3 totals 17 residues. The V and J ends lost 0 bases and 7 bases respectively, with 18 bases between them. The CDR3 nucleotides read TGTGCCAGCAGCTTAGCAAGTACGGGGTTTAGCGGTGAAAAACTGTTTTTT. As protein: CASSLASTGFSGEKLFF.

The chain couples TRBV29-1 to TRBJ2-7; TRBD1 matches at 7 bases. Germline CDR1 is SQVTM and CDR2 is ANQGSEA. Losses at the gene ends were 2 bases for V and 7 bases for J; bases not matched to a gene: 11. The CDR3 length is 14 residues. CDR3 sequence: CSVERQGNYNEQYF. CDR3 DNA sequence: TGCAGCGTTGAACGACAGGGAAATTACAATGAGCAGTACTTC.

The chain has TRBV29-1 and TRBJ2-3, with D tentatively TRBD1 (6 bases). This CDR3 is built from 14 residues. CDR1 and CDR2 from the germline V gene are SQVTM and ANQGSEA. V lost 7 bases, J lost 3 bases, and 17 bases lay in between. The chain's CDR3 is CSAVGRGSTDTQYF. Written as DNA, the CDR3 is TGCAGCGCTGTGGGCAGGGGATCAACAGATACGCAGTATTTT.

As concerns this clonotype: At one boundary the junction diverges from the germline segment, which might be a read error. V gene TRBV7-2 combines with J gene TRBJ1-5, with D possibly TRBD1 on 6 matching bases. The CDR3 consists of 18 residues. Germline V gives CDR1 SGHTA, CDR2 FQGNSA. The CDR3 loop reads CASSSSGGGTGGNQPQHF. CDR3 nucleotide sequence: TGTGCCAGCAGCTCCTCCGGCGGTGGGACGGGGGGCAACCAGCCCCAGCATTTT.

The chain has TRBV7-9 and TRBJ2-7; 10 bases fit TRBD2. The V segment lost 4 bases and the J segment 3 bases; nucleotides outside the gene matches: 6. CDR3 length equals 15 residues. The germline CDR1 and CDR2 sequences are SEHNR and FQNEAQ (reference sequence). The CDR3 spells CASSYLAGELYEQYF. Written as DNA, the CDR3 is TGTGCCAGCAGCTACCTAGCGGGGGAACTCTACGAGCAGTACTTC. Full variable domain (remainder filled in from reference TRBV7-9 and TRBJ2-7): DTGVSQNPRHKITKRGQNVTFRCDPISEHNRLYWYRQTLGQGPEFLTYFQNEAQLEKSRLLSDRFSAERPKGSFSTLEIQRTEQGDSAMYLCASSYLAGELYEQYFGPGTRLTVT.

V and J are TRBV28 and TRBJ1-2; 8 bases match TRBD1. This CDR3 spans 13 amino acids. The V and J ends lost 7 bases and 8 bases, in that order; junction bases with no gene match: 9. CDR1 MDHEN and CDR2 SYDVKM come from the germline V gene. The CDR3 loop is CASNRDRRTGYTF. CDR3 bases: TGTGCCAGCAATCGGGACAGGAGGACGGGCTACACCTTC.

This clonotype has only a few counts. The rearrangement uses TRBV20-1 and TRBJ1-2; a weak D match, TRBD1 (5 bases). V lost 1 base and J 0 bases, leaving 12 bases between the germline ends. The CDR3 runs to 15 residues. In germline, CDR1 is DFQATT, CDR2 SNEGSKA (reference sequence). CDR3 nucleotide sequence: TGCAGTGCTAGAGGGGGACGGGGAGCTAACTATGGCTACACCTTC. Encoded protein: CSARGGRGANYGYTF.

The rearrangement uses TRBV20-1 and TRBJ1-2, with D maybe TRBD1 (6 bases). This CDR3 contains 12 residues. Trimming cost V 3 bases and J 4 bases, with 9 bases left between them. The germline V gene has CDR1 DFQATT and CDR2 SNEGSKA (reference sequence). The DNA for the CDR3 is TGCAGTGCTAGCTCAGGGGTCTATGGCTACACCTTC. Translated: CSASSGVYGYTF.